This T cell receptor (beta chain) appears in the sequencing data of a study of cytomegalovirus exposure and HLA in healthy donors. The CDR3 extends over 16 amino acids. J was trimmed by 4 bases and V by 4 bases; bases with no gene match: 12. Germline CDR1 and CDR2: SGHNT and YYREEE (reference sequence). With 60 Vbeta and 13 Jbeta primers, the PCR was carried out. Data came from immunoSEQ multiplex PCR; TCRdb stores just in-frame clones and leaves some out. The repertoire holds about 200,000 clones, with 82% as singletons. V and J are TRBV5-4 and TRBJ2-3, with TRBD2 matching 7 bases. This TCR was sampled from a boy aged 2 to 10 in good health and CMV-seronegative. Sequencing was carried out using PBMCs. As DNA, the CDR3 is TGTGCCAGCAGCCTGAGTGGACTAGAGTTGGCAGATACGCAGTATTTT. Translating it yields CASSLSGLELADTQYF.